Below, 22 T cell receptor beta chains from the same sample are listed, as sequenced in a study of T-cell memory formation after mild COVID-19. TCRdb recomputed calls from the 5' RACE reads with MiXCR, one row per CDR3 protein. The sample records some 45,000 distinct CDR3 sequences, 25% to 35% being singletons. Sequencing was done on a sample of PBMCs or a T cell subset sorted from them (not recorded which). These receptors were obtained from a man younger than 30 who had mild COVID-19 (a few samples of this study predate the infection). Cell type and time point are not known.

The chain links TRBV6-1 to TRBJ1-1; D is perhaps TRBD1 (6 bases). V lost 8 bases, J lost 4 bases, and 14 bases lay in between. This CDR3 spans 13 amino acids. Per germline, CDR1 MNHNS and CDR2 SASEGT. CDR3 nucleotides: TGTGCCAGCGGCAACAGGGCGCTCACTGAAGCTTTCTTT. It specifies CASGNRALTEAFF.

This chain connects TRBV5-1 to TRBJ2-2, with D uncertain. The CDR3 has 15 residues. In germline, CDR1 is SGHRS, CDR2 YFSETQ. Trimming stripped 6 bases from V and 7 bases from J, with 19 bases between. DNA for the CDR3: TGCGCCAGCACCGATCCGGAGAGGCGTGGCGGGGAGCTGTTTTTT. Protein product: CASTDPERRGGELFF.

This clonotype was counted between two and nine times. The chain uses TRBV4-1 and TRBJ2-1; 11 nucleotides line up with TRBD2. V lost 2 bases to trimming and J lost 2 bases; unmatched junction nucleotides: 5. This CDR3 has 17 amino acids. The germline CDR1 and CDR2 sequences are MGHRA and YSYEKL. The DNA for the CDR3 is TGCGCCAGCAGCCAACGCCATAGCGGGGGGGCCTACAATGAGCAGTTCTTC. Residues: CASSQRHSGGAYNEQFF.

This clonotype occurred a few times. The chain has TRBV27 and TRBJ2-7; D is unclear. The CDR3 has 13 amino acids. Trimming took 5 bases from V and 0 from J, leaving 8 bases between them. Germline CDR1 reads MNHEY; CDR2 reads SMNVEV (reference sequence). The CDR3, as DNA: TGTGCCAGCAGTATCATGAGCTCCTACGAGCAGTACTTC. Encoded protein: CASSIMSSYEQYF.

The chain links TRBV5-1 to TRBJ2-1; D is tentatively TRBD1 or TRBD2 (6 bases each). The CDR3 is 17 residues long. Germline values: CDR1 SGHRS, CDR2 YFSETQ. Deletions cut 4 bases from V and 6 bases from J, with 23 bases between. CDR3 DNA sequence: TGCGCCAGCAGCCCCAACGCATGGAGGGGGGTCATCAATGAGCAGTTCTTC. Translating gives CASSPNAWRGVINEQFF.

This sequence joins TRBV29-1 and TRBJ2-7; D is possibly TRBD1 (5 bases). V lost 3 bases to trimming and J lost 8 bases, with 8 bases between them. CDR1 and CDR2 (germline): SQVTM, ANQGSEA. The CDR3 has 10 residues. The CDR3 DNA reads as TGCAGCGTTGAGACAGAACAGCAGTACTTC. Residues: CSVETEQQYF.

The chain combines TRBV6-4 with TRBJ2-1; D is perhaps TRBD1 (6 bases). This CDR3 is 16 amino acids long. V shed 0 bases and J shed 0 bases, with 9 bases lying between them. Germline CDR1 reads MRHNA; CDR2 reads SNTAGT. The DNA for the CDR3 is TGTGCCAGCAGTGACTCTACAGGGTTCTCCTACAATGAGCAGTTCTTC. It is translated as CASSDSTGFSYNEQFF.

V is TRBV5-1 and J is TRBJ2-3, with 7 bases matching TRBD1. The CDR3 loop spans 16 amino acids. V dropped 0 bases and J dropped 0; count of bases not matched to a gene: 4. The germline V gene has CDR1 SGHRS and CDR2 YFSETQ. The CDR3 spells CASSLEGTESTDTQYF. CDR3 DNA: TGCGCCAGCAGCTTGGAAGGGACAGAGAGCACAGATACGCAGTATTTT.

This rearrangement joins TRBV12-3 or TRBV12-4 to TRBJ2-3, with 8 bases that match TRBD1. The CDR3 consists of 14 residues. Trimming at V came to 7 bases and at J to 3 bases, leaving 6 bases not matched to a gene. The CDR3 DNA reads as TGTGCCAGCACCCCAGGGGGCAGAACAGATACGCAGTATTTT. Protein sequence: CASTPGGRTDTQYF.

This clonotype was detected only a few times. The chain combines TRBV3-1 with TRBJ1-3; D gene uncertain. Germline CDR1 LGHDT, CDR2 YNNKEL (reference sequence). The CDR3 loop spans 16 amino acids. V lost 5 bases and J 2 bases, leaving 16 bases between the germline ends. In nucleotides, the CDR3 is TGTGCCAGCAGCGCAGAAATAGGGTTTACTGGAAACACCATATATTTT. It codes for CASSAEIGFTGNTIYF. Looking up the rest from reference TRBV3-1 and TRBJ1-3 gives the full variable domain: DTAVSQTPKYLVTQMGNDKSIKCEQNLGHDTMYWYKQDSKKFLKIMFSYNNKELIINETVPNRFSPKSPDKAHLNLHINSLELGDSAVYFCASSAEIGFTGNTIYFGEGSWLTVV.

This clonotype was seen many times. An end of the junction differs from the germline gene, which may be a read error. The gene calls are TRBV9 and TRBJ2-3; 8 bases are shared with TRBD1. There are 12 residues in the CDR3. The germline gives CDR1 SGDLS, CDR2 YYNGEE. CDR3 region: CASSEFPGQEHF. The CDR3 DNA sequence: TGTGCCAGCAGCGAGTTTCCGGGACAGGAACATTTT.

This clonotype has more than one count but fewer than ten. The chain couples TRBV28 to TRBJ2-3; TRBD2 agrees at 7 bases. The CDR3 contains 11 residues. Trimming took 11 bases from V and 6 from J; bases not matched to a gene: 5. Germline V lookup: CDR1 MDHEN, CDR2 SYDVKM. The CDR3 region has the DNA TGTGCCGCCGGGCGGGGGGATACGCAGTATTTT. Its translation is CAAGRGDTQYF.

This clonotype has a count of ten or more. The chain recombines TRBV28 with TRBJ2-3; D gene ambiguous. Germline values: CDR1 MDHEN, CDR2 SYDVKM. This CDR3 is 14 amino acids long. V was shortened by 6 bases and J by 0 bases, with 10 bases between the two germline ends. The CDR3 sequence: CASSPESSTDTQYF. The CDR3, as DNA: TGTGCCAGCAGCCCGGAGAGTAGCACAGATACGCAGTATTTT.

The chain combines TRBV27 with TRBJ2-5, with 10 bases identical to TRBD2. V dropped 5 bases and J dropped 2; count of bases not matched to a gene: 11. Germline V gene sequence: CDR1 MNHEY, CDR2 SMNVEV (reference sequence). This CDR3 contains 17 residues. CDR3 amino acids: CASSSPSGGAGQETQYF. Written as DNA, the CDR3 is TGTGCCAGCAGTAGTCCGAGCGGGGGGGCGGGTCAAGAGACCCAGTACTTC.

Only a few counts were recorded for this clonotype. The gene calls are TRBV5-1 and TRBJ1-1; D is uncertain. Trimming cost V 1 base and J 1 base, with 14 bases left between them. Germline CDR1 SGHRS, CDR2 YFSETQ. The CDR3 consists of 16 residues. This CDR3 reads CASSLFYWIRNTEAFF. The CDR3 nucleotides read TGCGCCAGCAGCTTGTTTTACTGGATTCGGAACACTGAAGCTTTCTTT.

This clonotype was seen ten or more times. The genes are TRBV6-1 and TRBJ1-3; D might be TRBD1 (6 bases). This CDR3 has 14 amino acids. V lost 1 base, J lost 6 bases, and 10 bases lay in between. Germline V gene data show CDR1 as MNHNS and CDR2 as SASEGT. In nucleotides, the CDR3 is TGTGCCAGCAGTGAAGAGGAGGGGGTAAACACCATATATTTT. This gives the protein CASSEEEGVNTIYF.

The CDR3 loop reads CASSLSVQGRAFF. The CDR3 DNA reads TGTGCCAGCAGCTTAAGCGTACAGGGAAGAGCTTTCTTT. The gene calls are TRBV7-3 and TRBJ1-1; maybe TRBD1 (6 bases). Per germline, CDR1 SGHTA and CDR2 FQGTGA. Trimming took off 1 base at V and 10 bases at J, with 13 bases between the two ends. This CDR3 spans 13 amino acids.

This clonotype has just one count. The chain couples TRBV4-3 to TRBJ2-7; D gene ambiguous. The V end lost 0 bases, the J end lost 3 bases, and 9 bases lay between the germline ends. The CDR3 runs to 14 residues. Germline V gene data show CDR1 as LGHNA and CDR2 as YSLEER. CDR3 in DNA: TGCGCCAGCAGCCAAGATTATCTGATCTACGAGCAGTACTTC. Its translation is CASSQDYLIYEQYF.

This clonotype was detected a few times. Here the CDR3 reads CASSAPVGETNEQFF. The CDR3 DNA reads TGTGCCAGCAGCGCCCCCGTGGGAGAGACTAATGAGCAGTTCTTC. This chain connects TRBV5-4 to TRBJ2-1, with D maybe TRBD2 (5 bases). Germline CDR1 reads SGHNT; CDR2 reads YYREEE (reference sequence). V was trimmed by 4 bases and J by 7 bases, leaving 18 bases between them. The CDR3 covers 15 residues.

The chain employs TRBV6-6 and TRBJ1-1; no clear D. Trimming pared 5 bases from V and 1 base from J, leaving 5 bases between. The CDR3 is 12 residues long. CDR1 and CDR2 from the germline V gene are MNHNY and SVGAGI (reference sequence). CDR3 region: CASSGRNTEAFF. CDR3 nucleotide sequence: TGTGCCAGCAGTGGACGGAACACTGAAGCTTTCTTT.

This clonotype showed up just a few times. The V gene is TRBV7-2, the J gene TRBJ2-7, with TRBD2 matching 7 bases. The V gene end was trimmed by 1 base and the J gene end by 2 bases; junction bases not matched to a gene: 2. Germline lookup yields CDR1 SGHTA and CDR2 FQGNSA. The CDR3 runs 14 residues. CDR3 protein: CASSLVGGTYEQYF. The CDR3 DNA reads as TGTGCCAGCAGCTTAGTGGGGGGGACCTACGAGCAGTACTTC.

The chain uses TRBV4-2 and TRBJ1-2, with 7 bases lining up with TRBD1. The CDR3 has 15 residues. Trimming took 0 bases from V and 2 from J; bases not matched to a gene: 3. CDR1 and CDR2 (germline): LGHNA, YNFKEQ. Here the CDR3 reads CASSQDDRANYGYTF. CDR3 DNA sequence: TGTGCCAGCAGCCAAGATGACAGGGCAAACTATGGCTACACCTTC.